This entry describes one T cell receptor beta chain. Its target is not known. The germline V gene has CDR1 SGHRS and CDR2 YFSETQ. Trimming pared 1 base from V and 0 bases from J, leaving 10 bases between. This CDR3 has 16 amino acids. These data come from a study of CD8 T cell repertoires and HIV-1 epitope variants. Whole-study context: Equal numbers of autologous T cell-negative cells presented antigen to enriched T cells. An uncultured baseline aliquot held 1M T cells.

Notes on the study in general: The assay identified only TCR beta chains of antigen-proliferating T cells.

Sequencing used immunoSEQ multiplex PCR; TCRdb keeps in-frame clones, though not all of them. In the table there are roughly 5,000 clones, roughly 65% of which are singletons. This TCR derives from a male donor with HIV. Source material: cultured CD8+ T cells derived from PBMCs. The genes are TRBV5-1 and TRBJ2-2, with unresolved D. The CDR3 DNA reads TGCGCCAGCAGCTTGTCGAGCGCCCCGAACACCGGGGAGCTGTTTTTT. Amino acids: CASSLSSAPNTGELFF. Drawing the rest from reference TRBV5-1 and TRBJ2-2, the complete variable domain is KAGVTQTPRYLIKTRGQQVTLSCSPISGHRSVSWYQQTPGQGLQFLFEYFSETQRNKGNFPGRFSGRQFSNSRSEMNVSTLELGDSALYLCASSLSSAPNTGELFFGEGSRLTVL.